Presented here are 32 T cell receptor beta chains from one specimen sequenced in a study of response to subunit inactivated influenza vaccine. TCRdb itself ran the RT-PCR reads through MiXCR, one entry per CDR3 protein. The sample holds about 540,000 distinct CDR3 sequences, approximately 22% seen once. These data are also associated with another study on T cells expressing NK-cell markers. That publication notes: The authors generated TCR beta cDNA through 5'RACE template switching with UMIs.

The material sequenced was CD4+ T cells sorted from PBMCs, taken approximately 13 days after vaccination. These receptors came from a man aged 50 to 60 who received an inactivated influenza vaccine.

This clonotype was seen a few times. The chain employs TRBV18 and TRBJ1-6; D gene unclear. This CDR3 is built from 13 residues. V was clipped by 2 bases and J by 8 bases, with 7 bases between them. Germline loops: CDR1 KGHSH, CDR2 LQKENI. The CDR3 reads CASSPGEDSPLHF. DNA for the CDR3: TGTGCCAGCTCACCAGGGGAAGATTCACCCCTCCACTTT.

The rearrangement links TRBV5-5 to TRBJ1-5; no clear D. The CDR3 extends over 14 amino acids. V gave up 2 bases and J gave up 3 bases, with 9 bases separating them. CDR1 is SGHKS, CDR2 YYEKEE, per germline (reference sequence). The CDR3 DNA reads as TGTGCCAGCAGCTTAACACTATACAATCAGCCCCAGCATTTT. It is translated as CASSLTLYNQPQHF.

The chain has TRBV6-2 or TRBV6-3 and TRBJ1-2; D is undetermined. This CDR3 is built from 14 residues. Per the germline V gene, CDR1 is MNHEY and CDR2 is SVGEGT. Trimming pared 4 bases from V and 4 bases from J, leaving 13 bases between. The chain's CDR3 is CASSSYRPSYGYTF. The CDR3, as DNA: TGTGCCAGCAGTTCATACAGACCTTCCTATGGCTACACCTTC.

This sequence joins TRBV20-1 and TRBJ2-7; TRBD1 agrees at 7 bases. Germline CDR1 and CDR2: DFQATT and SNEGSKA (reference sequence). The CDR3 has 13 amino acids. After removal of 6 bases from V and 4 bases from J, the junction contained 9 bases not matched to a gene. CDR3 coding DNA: TGCAGTGCAACGGCTACAGGGGAGTACGAGCAGTACTTC. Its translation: CSATATGEYEQYF.

CDR3 bases: TGCGCCAGCAGCGAAACAGGGGGAAGAAACACCGGGGAGCTGTTTTTT. Its translation: CASSETGGRNTGELFF. The V gene is TRBV5-1, the J gene TRBJ2-2, with 8 bases fitting TRBD1. The germline V gene encodes CDR1 SGHRS and CDR2 YFSETQ. The CDR3 loop spans 16 amino acids. Trimming removed 4 bases from V and 2 bases from J; junction bases left unmatched: 7.

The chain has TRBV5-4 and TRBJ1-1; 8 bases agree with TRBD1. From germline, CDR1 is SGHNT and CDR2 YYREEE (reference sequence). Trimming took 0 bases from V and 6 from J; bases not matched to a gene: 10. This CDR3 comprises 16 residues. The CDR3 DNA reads TGTGCCAGCAGCTTGGAAGGGCAGGGGGCTTTGTCTGAAGCTTTCTTT. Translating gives CASSLEGQGALSEAFF.

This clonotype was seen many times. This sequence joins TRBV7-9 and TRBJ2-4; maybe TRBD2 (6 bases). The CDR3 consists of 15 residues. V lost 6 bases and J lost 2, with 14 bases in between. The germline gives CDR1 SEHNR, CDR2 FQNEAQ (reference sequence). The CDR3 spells CASRPLRGSKNIQYF. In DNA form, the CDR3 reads TGTGCCAGCAGACCACTCCGGGGGTCCAAAAACATTCAGTACTTC.

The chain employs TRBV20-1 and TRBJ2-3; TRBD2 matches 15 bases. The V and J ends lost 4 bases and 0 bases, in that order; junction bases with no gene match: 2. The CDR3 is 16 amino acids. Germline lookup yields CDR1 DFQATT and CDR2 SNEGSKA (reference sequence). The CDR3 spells CSAKGTSGGSTDTQYF. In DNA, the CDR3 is TGCAGTGCTAAAGGGACTAGCGGGGGGAGCACAGATACGCAGTATTTT.

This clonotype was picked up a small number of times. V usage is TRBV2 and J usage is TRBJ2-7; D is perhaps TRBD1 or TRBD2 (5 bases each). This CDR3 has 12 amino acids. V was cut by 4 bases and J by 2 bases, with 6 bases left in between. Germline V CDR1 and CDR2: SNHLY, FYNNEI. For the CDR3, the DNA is TGTGCCAGCAGTGGGGACGCCTACGAGCAGTACTTC. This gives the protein CASSGDAYEQYF. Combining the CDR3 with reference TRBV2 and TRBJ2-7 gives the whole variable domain EPEVTQTPSHQVTQMGQEVILRCVPISNHLYFYWYRQILGQKVEFLVSFYNNEISEKSEIFDDQFSVERPDGSNFTLKIRSTKLEDSAMYFCASSGDAYEQYFGPGTRLTVT.

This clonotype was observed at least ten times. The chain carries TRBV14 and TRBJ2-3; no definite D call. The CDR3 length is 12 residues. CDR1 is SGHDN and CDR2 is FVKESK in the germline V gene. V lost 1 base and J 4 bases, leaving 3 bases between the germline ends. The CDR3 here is CASSQVPDTQYF. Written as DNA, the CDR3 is TGTGCCAGCAGCCAAGTTCCAGATACGCAGTATTTT.

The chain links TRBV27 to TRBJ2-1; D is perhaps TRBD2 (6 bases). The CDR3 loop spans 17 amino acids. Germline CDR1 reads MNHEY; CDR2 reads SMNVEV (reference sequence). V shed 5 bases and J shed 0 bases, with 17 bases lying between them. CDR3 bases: TGTGCCAGCAGTCCCCGGGGACTTCTTAGCTCCTACAATGAGCAGTTCTTC. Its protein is CASSPRGLLSSYNEQFF.

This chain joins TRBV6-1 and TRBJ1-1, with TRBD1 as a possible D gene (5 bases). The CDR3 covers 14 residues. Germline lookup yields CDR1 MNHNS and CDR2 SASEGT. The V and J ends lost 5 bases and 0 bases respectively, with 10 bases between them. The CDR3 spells CASSKGLLNTEAFF. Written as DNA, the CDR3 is TGTGCCAGCAGTAAGGGACTTTTGAACACTGAAGCTTTCTTT.

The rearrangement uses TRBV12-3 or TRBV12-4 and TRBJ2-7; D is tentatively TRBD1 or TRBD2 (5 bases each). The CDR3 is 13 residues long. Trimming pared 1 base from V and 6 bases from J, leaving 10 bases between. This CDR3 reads CASSLGGSGEQYF. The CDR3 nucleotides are TGTGCCAGCAGTTTAGGGGGGAGTGGCGAGCAGTACTTC.

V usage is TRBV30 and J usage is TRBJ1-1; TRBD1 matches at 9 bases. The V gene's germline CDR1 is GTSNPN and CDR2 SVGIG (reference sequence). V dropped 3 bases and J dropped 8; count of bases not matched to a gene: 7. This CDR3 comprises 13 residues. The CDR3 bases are TGTGCCTGGAGCCGGGACAGGGTTTTGGAAGCTTTCTTT. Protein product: CAWSRDRVLEAFF.

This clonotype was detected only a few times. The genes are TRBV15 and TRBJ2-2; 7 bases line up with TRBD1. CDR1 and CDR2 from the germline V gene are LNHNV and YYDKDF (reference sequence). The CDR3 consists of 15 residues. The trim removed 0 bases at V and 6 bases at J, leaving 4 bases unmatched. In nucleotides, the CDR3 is TGTGCCACCAGCAGAGAGGAAGGGGGCGCCGGGGAGCTGTTTTTT. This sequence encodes CATSREEGGAGELFF.

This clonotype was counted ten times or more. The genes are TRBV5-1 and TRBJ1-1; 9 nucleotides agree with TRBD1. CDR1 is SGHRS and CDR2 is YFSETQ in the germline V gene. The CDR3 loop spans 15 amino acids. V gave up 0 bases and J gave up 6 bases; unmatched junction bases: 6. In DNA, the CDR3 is TGCGCCAGCAGCTTGGGGGACAGGGAGTTCTCTGAAGCTTTCTTT. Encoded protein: CASSLGDREFSEAFF.

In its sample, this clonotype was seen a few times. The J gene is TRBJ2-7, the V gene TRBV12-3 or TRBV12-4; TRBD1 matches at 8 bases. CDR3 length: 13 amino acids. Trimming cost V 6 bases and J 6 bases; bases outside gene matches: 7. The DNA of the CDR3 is TGTGCCAGCAGCCGCAGGGGGCTAGGCGAGCAGTACTTC. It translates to CASSRRGLGEQYF.

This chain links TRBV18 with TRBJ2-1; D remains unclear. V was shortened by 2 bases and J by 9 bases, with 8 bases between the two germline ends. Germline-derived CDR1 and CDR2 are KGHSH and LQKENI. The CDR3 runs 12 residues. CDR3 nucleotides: TGTGCCAGCTCACCAGTTCTTGGTGAGCAGTTCTTC. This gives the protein CASSPVLGEQFF.

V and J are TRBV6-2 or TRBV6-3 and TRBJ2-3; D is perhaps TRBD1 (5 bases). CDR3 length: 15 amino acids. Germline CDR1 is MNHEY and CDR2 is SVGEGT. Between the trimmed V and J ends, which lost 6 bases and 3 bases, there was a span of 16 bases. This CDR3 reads CASSPLGPRTDTQYF. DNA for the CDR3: TGTGCCAGCAGCCCCCTGGGGCCCAGGACAGATACGCAGTATTTT.

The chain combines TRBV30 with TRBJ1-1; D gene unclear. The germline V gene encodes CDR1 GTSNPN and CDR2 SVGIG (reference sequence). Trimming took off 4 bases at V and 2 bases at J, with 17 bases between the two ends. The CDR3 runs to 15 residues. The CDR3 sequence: CAWTKSRRFNTEAFF. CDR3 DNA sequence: TGTGCCTGGACTAAGTCCCGCCGGTTCAACACTGAAGCTTTCTTT.

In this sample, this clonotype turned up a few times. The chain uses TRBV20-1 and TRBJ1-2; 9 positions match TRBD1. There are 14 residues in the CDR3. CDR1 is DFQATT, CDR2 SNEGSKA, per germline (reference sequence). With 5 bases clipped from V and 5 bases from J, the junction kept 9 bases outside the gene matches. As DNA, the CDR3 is TGCAGTGCTCTCTGGACAGGGGACCCTTATGGCTACACCTTC. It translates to CSALWTGDPYGYTF.

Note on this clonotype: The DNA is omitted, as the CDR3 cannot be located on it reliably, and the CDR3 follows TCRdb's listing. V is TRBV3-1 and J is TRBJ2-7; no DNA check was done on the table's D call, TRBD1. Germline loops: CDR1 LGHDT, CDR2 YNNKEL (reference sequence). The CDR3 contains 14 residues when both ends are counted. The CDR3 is CASSQSGRADEQYF.

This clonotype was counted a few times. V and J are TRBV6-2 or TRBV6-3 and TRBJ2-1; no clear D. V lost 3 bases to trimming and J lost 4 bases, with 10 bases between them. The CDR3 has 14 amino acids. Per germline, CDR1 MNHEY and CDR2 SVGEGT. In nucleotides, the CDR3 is TGTGCCAGCAGTTATGCCTTGAATTACAATGAGCAGTTCTTC. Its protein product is CASSYALNYNEQFF.

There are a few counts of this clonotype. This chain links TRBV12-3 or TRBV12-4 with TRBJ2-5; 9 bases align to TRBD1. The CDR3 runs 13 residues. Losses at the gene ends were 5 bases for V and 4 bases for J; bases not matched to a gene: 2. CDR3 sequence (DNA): TGTGCCAGCAGTGGGACAGGGAGAGAGACCCAGTACTTC. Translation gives CASSGTGRETQYF.

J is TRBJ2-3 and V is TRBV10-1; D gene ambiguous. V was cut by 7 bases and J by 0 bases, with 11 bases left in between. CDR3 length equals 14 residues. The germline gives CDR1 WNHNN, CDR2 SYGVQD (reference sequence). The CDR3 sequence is CASKGSRSTDTQYF. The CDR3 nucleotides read TGCGCCAGCAAAGGCTCAAGGAGCACAGATACGCAGTATTTT.

The CDR3 sequence: CASSLTKTSGYTGELFF. The DNA of the CDR3 is TGTGCCAGCAGCTTAACTAAGACTAGCGGATACACCGGGGAGCTGTTTTTT. J is TRBJ2-2 and V is TRBV11-2; 9 bases are shared with TRBD2. Germline CDR1 and CDR2: SGHAT and FQNNGV. The CDR3 spans 17 residues. With V trimmed by 2 bases and J by 3 bases, 7 bases remained unmatched.

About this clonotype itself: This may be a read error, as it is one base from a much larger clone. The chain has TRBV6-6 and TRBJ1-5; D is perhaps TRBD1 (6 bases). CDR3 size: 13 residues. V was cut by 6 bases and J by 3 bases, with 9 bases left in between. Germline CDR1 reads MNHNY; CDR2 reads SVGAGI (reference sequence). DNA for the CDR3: TGTGCCAGCAGCACAGGGTACAATCAGCCCCAGCATTTT. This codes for CASSTGYNQPQHF.

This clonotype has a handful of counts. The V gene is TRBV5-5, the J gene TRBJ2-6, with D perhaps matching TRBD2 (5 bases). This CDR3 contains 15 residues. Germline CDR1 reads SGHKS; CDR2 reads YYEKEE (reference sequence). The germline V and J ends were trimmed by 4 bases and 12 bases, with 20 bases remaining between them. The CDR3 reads CASSPLVGRASVLTF. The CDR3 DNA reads TGTGCCAGCAGCCCACTAGTAGGCCGCGCTAGCGTCCTGACTTTC.

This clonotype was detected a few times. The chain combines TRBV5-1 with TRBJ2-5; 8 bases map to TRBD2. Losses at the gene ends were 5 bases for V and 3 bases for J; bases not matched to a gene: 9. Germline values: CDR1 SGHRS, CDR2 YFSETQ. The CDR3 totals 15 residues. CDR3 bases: TGCGCCAGCAGTGACCGCGGGGGGCGTGAAGAGACCCAGTACTTC. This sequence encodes CASSDRGGREETQYF.

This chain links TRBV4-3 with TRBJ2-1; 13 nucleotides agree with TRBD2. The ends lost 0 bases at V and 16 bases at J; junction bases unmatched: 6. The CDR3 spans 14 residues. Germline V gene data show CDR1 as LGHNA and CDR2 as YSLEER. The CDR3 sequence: CASSQDGTSGTLFF. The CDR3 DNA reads TGCGCCAGCAGCCAAGATGGGACTAGCGGGACCCTCTTCTTC.

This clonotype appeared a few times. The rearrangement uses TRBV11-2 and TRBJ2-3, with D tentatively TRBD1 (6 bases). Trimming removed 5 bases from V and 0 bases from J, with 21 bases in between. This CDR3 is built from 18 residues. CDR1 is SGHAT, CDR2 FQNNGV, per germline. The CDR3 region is CASSLYSRVGASTDTQYF. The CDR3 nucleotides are TGTGCCAGCAGCCTCTATTCCCGTGTGGGGGCAAGCACAGATACGCAGTATTTT.

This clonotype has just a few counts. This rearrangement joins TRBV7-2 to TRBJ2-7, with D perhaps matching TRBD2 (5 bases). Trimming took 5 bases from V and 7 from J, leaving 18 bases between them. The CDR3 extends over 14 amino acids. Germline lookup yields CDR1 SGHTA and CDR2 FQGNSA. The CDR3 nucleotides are TGTGCCAGCAGCCTGGGGAGCAGGTTGGATGAGCAGTACTTC. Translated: CASSLGSRLDEQYF.